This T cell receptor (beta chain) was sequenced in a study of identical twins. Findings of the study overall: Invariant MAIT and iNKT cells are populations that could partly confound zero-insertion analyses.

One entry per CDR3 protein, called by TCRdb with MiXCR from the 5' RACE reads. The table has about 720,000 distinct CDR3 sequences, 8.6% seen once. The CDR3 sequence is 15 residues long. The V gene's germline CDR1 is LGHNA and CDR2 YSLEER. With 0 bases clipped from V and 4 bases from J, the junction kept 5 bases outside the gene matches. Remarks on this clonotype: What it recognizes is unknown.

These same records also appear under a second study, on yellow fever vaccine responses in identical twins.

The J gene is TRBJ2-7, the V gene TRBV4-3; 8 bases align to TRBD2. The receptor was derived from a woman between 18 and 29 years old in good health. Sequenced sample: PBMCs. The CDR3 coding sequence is TGCGCCAGCAGCCAAGACAGCGGGAGTTTATACGAGCAGTACTTC. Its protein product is CASSQDSGSLYEQYF.